This is a list of T cell receptor beta chains from one sample in a study of identical twins. One entry per CDR3 protein results from TCRdb running MiXCR on the 5' RACE reads. The sample contains about 340,000 distinct CDR3 sequences, 9% to 15% of which appear only once. These same data were also listed under a study on yellow fever vaccine responses in identical twins.

What was sequenced was CD8+ T cells sorted from blood. Every receptor here comes from a woman aged 18-30 years in good health. CDR3s include the opening cysteine and the closing phenylalanine or tryptophan. D genes are given only for firm matches. Rows may omit the clone size; those that give it use once, few, many or a size class.

d_gene: TRBD2
v_gene: TRBV24-1
j_gene: TRBJ2-1
abundance: -
CDR3nt: TGTGCCACCAGTCGCACTAGCGGGGGCACCTACAATGAGCAGTTCTTC
CDR3aa: CATSRTSGGTYNEQFF

d_gene: TRBD2
v_gene: TRBV11-2
j_gene: TRBJ2-5
abundance: few
CDR3nt: TGTGCCAGCAGCACCCCGGGGGGGTTAGAGACCCAGTACTTC
CDR3aa: CASSTPGGLETQYF

d_gene: -
v_gene: TRBV4-1
j_gene: TRBJ2-2
abundance: few
CDR3nt: TGCGCCAGCAGCCAAGGGCCAGTGTCGTCGAACACCGGGGAGCTGTTTTTT
CDR3aa: CASSQGPVSSNTGELFF

d_gene: -
v_gene: TRBV12-3/TRBV12-4
j_gene: TRBJ1-3
abundance: few
CDR3nt: TGTGCCAGCACCGAACCGGGTTTTGCTGGAAACACCATATATTTT
CDR3aa: CASTEPGFAGNTIYF

d_gene: TRBD1
v_gene: TRBV4-1
j_gene: TRBJ1-5
abundance: -
CDR3nt: TGCGCCAGCAGCCTATCAGGACAGGGGGATCAGCCCCAGCATTTT
CDR3aa: CASSLSGQGDQPQHF

d_gene: TRBD1
v_gene: TRBV20-1
j_gene: TRBJ2-7
abundance: -
CDR3nt: TGCAGTGCTAGCACCGGGACAGGCACTACAGAGCAGTACTTC
CDR3aa: CSASTGTGTTEQYF

d_gene: -
v_gene: TRBV5-1
j_gene: TRBJ2-1
abundance: few
CDR3nt: TGCGCCAGCAGCTCCGGGACGCATTACAATGAGCAGTTCTTC
CDR3aa: CASSSGTHYNEQFF

d_gene: TRBD1
v_gene: TRBV10-3
j_gene: TRBJ2-7
abundance: -
CDR3nt: TGTGCCATCAGCTGGACAGGGGGCGCCTCCTACGAGCAGTACTTC
CDR3aa: CAISWTGGASYEQYF

d_gene: -
v_gene: TRBV20-1
j_gene: TRBJ2-2
abundance: few
CDR3nt: TGCAGTGCTAGAGATTACAGCTCGGCCACCGGGGAGCTGTTTTTT
CDR3aa: CSARDYSSATGELFF

d_gene: -
v_gene: TRBV25-1
j_gene: TRBJ2-1
abundance: few
CDR3nt: TGTGCCAGCAGTGGGACCGCCTACCTCTACAATGAGCAGTTCTTC
CDR3aa: CASSGTAYLYNEQFF